The 27 T cell receptor beta chains below come from one sample, sequenced in a study of shared clonotypes between healthy human individuals. Data came from immunoSEQ multiplex PCR; TCRdb stores just in-frame clones and leaves some out. Of about 2.4 million clones listed, approximately 93% are singletons. Source material: naive CD4+ T cells from PBMCs. Subset in this sample: CD45RA+ positively selected. Receptors originate from a man aged 18 to 29 in good health. Some clones in this sample may be carry-over from other donors' samples.

This chain connects TRBV6-6 to TRBJ1-1, with 9 bases matching TRBD1. The CDR3 extends over 16 amino acids. CDR1 is MNHNY and CDR2 is SVGAGI in the germline V gene (reference sequence). Unmatched junction bases numbered 8, after V lost 6 bases and J lost 0 bases. The CDR3 DNA follows: TGTGCCAGCAGCGGACAGGGGACCACCCTGAACACTGAAGCTTTCTTT. This gives the protein CASSGQGTTLNTEAFF.

The rearrangement joins TRBV11-2 to TRBJ2-7; 9 bases line up with TRBD2. Germline CDR1 is SGHAT and CDR2 is FQNNGV. CDR3 length equals 14 residues. Trimming at V came to 4 bases and at J to 7 bases, leaving 8 bases not matched to a gene. DNA of the CDR3: TGTGCCAGCAGCTCATCTAGCGGGATAATGGAGCAGTACTTC. Translating it yields CASSSSSGIMEQYF.

V gene TRBV7-3 combines with J gene TRBJ2-3; D is perhaps TRBD2 (6 bases). CDR1 and CDR2 (germline): SGHTA, FQGTGA. V lost 5 bases, J lost 4 bases, and 10 bases lay in between. The CDR3 is 13 amino acids. CDR3 in DNA: TGTGCCAGCAGCCCCCCGGGAGCAGATACGCAGTATTTT. Protein sequence: CASSPPGADTQYF.

The rearrangement joins TRBV7-2 to TRBJ1-2, with TRBD1 identical over 7 bases. The CDR3 extends over 15 amino acids. In germline, CDR1 is SGHTA, CDR2 FQGNSA. J lost 4 bases, V lost 5 bases, and 10 bases had no gene match. CDR3 nucleotides: TGTGCCAGCAGCCCACAGGGGCAGGTGAGCTATGGCTACACCTTC. It translates to CASSPQGQVSYGYTF.

This chain links TRBV7-6 with TRBJ2-6; D remains ambiguous. Germline V lookup: CDR1 SGHVS, CDR2 FNYEAQ. Trimming removed 4 bases from V and 4 bases from J, with 5 bases in between. This CDR3 is 13 amino acids long. CDR3 DNA: TGTGCCAGCAGCTACAGAGGGGCCAACGTCCTGACTTTC. The encoded protein is CASSYRGANVLTF.

The V call is TRBV5-4, the J call TRBJ2-7, with 13 bases fitting TRBD2. There are 15 residues in the CDR3. Germline values: CDR1 SGHNT, CDR2 YYREEE (reference sequence). The V and J ends lost 5 bases and 7 bases, in that order; junction bases with no gene match: 9. CDR3 nucleotides: TGTGCCAGCAGTTATAAACTAGCGGGAGGGGAAGAGCAGTACTTC. Translating gives CASSYKLAGGEEQYF. The variable domain in full, with the rest retrieved from reference TRBV5-4 and TRBJ2-7, is ETGVTQSPTHLIKTRGQQVTLRCSSQSGHNTVSWYQQALGQGPQFIFQYYREEENGRGNFPPRFSGLQFPNYSSELNVNALELDDSALYLCASSYKLAGGEEQYFGPGTRLTVT.

V is TRBV11-3 and J is TRBJ2-1; 7 nucleotides align to TRBD2. CDR1 SGHNT and CDR2 YENEEA come from the germline V gene. Germline trimming cut 4 bases from V and 5 bases from J; bases unmatched to any gene: 11. This CDR3 spans 16 amino acids. The CDR3 DNA follows: TGTGCCAGCAGCTCCCGCGGCGCGGGAGTTGACAATGAGCAGTTCTTC. This encodes CASSSRGAGVDNEQFF.

Concerning this clone: The sample carries other DNA sequences with the same CDR3. This chain joins TRBV7-2 and TRBJ2-2; D remains unclear. V lost 1 base and J 1 base, leaving 4 bases between the germline ends. Germline values: CDR1 SGHTA, CDR2 FQGNSA. There are 14 residues in the CDR3. CDR3 amino acids: CASSLGGNTGELFF. The CDR3 nucleotides are TGTGCCAGCAGCTTAGGAGGGAACACCGGGGAGCTGTTTTTT.

The V gene is TRBV27, the J gene TRBJ1-1, with 7 bases that match TRBD1. CDR3 length equals 14 residues. The V and J ends lost 5 bases and 4 bases, in that order; junction bases with no gene match: 7. The germline V gene has CDR1 MNHEY and CDR2 SMNVEV (reference sequence). The CDR3 DNA is TGTGCCAGCAGTGGCCCCACAGGGGTCACTGAAGCTTTCTTT. Amino acid sequence: CASSGPTGVTEAFF.

This rearrangement joins TRBV6-5 to TRBJ2-5; D might be TRBD1 or TRBD2, each matching 5 bases. This CDR3 region has 13 residues. V shed 6 bases and J shed 1 base, with 9 bases lying between them. The germline V gene encodes CDR1 MNHEY and CDR2 SVGAGI. The CDR3 nucleotides are TGTGCCAGCAGGGGACGGACCCAAGAGACCCAGTACTTC. Amino acid sequence: CASRGRTQETQYF.

The chain joins TRBV2 to TRBJ2-7; 7 nucleotides line up with TRBD2. Trimming at V came to 5 bases and at J to 1 base, leaving 5 bases not matched to a gene. Germline CDR1 and CDR2: SNHLY and FYNNEI. The CDR3 totals 14 residues. CDR3 bases: TGTGCCAGCAGTCTAGCGGAAGGGTCCTACGAGCAGTACTTC. Its translation is CASSLAEGSYEQYF.

V is TRBV28 and J is TRBJ1-3; tentative D call: TRBD1 (6 bases). This CDR3 comprises 15 residues. Germline CDR1 and CDR2: MDHEN and SYDVKM. V was trimmed by 6 bases and J by 0 bases, leaving 12 bases between them. The CDR3 region is CASSLWTVSGNTIYF. Here the CDR3 DNA reads TGTGCCAGCAGCCTATGGACAGTCTCTGGAAACACCATATATTTT. Complete variable domain (other parts from reference TRBV28 and TRBJ1-3): DVKVTQSSRYLVKRTGEKVFLECVQDMDHENMFWYRQDPGLGLRLIYFSYDVKMKEKGDIPEGYSVSREKKERFSLILESASTNQTSMYLCASSLWTVSGNTIYFGEGSWLTVV.

V is TRBV5-4 and J is TRBJ2-5; TRBD2 is a possible D gene (6 bases). The CDR3 covers 13 residues. Germline V gene sequence: CDR1 SGHNT, CDR2 YYREEE (reference sequence). Trimming cost V 5 bases and J 7 bases, with 15 bases left between them. CDR3 residues: CASRRGGSLTQYF. CDR3 in DNA: TGTGCCAGCAGGCGAGGAGGGAGCCTGACCCAGTACTTC.

The J gene is TRBJ2-7, the V gene TRBV7-3; weak D call: TRBD2 (6 bases). The CDR3 has 13 residues. Germline loops: CDR1 SGHTA, CDR2 FQGTGA. Trimming left V 8 bases short and J 3 bases short, with 14 bases between. CDR3 sequence (DNA): TGTGCCAGCTCCCCTAGCGCCCACTACGAGCAGTACTTC. The encoded protein is CASSPSAHYEQYF.

The V gene is TRBV6-6, the J gene TRBJ1-4; 7 nucleotides agree with TRBD1. The CDR3 runs to 14 residues. J was trimmed by 8 bases and V by 6 bases; bases with no gene match: 9. Per germline, CDR1 MNHNY and CDR2 SVGAGI (reference sequence). CDR3 in DNA: TGTGCCAGCAGAAGACAGGGCGTCGGGGAAAAACTGTTTTTT. It is translated as CASRRQGVGEKLFF.

The gene calls are TRBV19 and TRBJ1-4; no clear D. The CDR3 sequence is 14 residues long. Germline loops: CDR1 LNHDA, CDR2 SQIVND (reference sequence). Between the trimmed V and J ends, which lost 4 bases and 6 bases, there was a span of 12 bases. CDR3 residues: CASSNGIRDEKLFF. CDR3 bases: TGTGCCAGTAGTAACGGGATCCGGGATGAAAAACTGTTTTTT.

CDR3 in amino acids: CASSQSGQDSYEQYF. The CDR3 nucleotides are TGTGCCAGCAGCCAGTCCGGACAGGACTCCTACGAGCAGTACTTC. This chain joins TRBV7-3 and TRBJ2-7; the match to TRBD1 covers 7 bases. Germline V gene sequence: CDR1 SGHTA, CDR2 FQGTGA. Unmatched junction bases numbered 7, after V lost 5 bases and J lost 0 bases. CDR3 length equals 15 residues.

This clone was seen once. The V call is TRBV4-2, the J call TRBJ2-1; D might be TRBD1 (6 bases). V was shortened by 7 bases and J by 6 bases, with 22 bases between the two germline ends. The germline CDR1 and CDR2 sequences are LGHNA and YNFKEQ. The CDR3 totals 16 residues. The CDR3 sequence: CASKDSWGPGSNEQFF. The CDR3, as DNA: TGTGCCAGCAAAGATTCTTGGGGGCCGGGCAGCAATGAGCAGTTCTTC.

The genes are TRBV2 and TRBJ1-2; D possibly corresponds to TRBD1 (5 bases). V shed 0 bases and J shed 7 bases, with 9 bases lying between them. CDR3 length: 13 residues. The germline V gene has CDR1 SNHLY and CDR2 FYNNEI. The CDR3 DNA reads TGTGCCAGCAGTGAAGCCCAGGGTGCTGGCTACACCTTC. It encodes CASSEAQGAGYTF.

Concerning this clone: The junction shows a germline mismatch at one end, possibly a read error. The chain links TRBV4-1 to TRBJ2-1; a possible D gene is TRBD2 (6 bases). The germline V gene has CDR1 MGHRA and CDR2 YSYEKL. CDR3 length equals 16 residues. The CDR3: CASRQGTSSSYNEQFF. CDR3 DNA sequence: TGCGCCAGCAGACAAGGGACTTCGAGCTCCTACAATGAGCAGTTCTTC.

This clone has a single count. The chain uses TRBV7-9 and TRBJ2-7; maybe TRBD2 (5 bases). Germline CDR1 SEHNR, CDR2 FQNEAQ (reference sequence). V shed 5 bases and J shed 4 bases, with 12 bases lying between them. The length of the CDR3 is 13 residues. The CDR3 is CASSPGRGYEQYF. Here the CDR3 DNA reads TGTGCCAGCAGCCCAGGTCGAGGGTACGAGCAGTACTTC.

About this clone itself: Other nucleotide sequences from this sample produce the same CDR3. The rearrangement joins TRBV7-3 to TRBJ1-1; D is uncertain. In germline, CDR1 is SGHTA, CDR2 FQGTGA. The germline V and J ends were trimmed by 6 bases and 5 bases, with 13 bases remaining between them. There are 13 residues in the CDR3. The CDR3: CASSDRGGTEAFF. Here the CDR3 DNA reads TGTGCCAGCAGTGACCGGGGAGGGACTGAAGCTTTCTTT.

CDR3 protein: CASTMTGQGYRGELFF. The CDR3 nucleotides read TGCGCCAGCACCATGACCGGACAGGGGTATAGGGGGGAGCTGTTTTTT. The chain joins TRBV10-1 to TRBJ2-2, with 9 positions matching TRBD1. The germline V gene encodes CDR1 WNHNN and CDR2 SYGVQD (reference sequence). V shed 7 bases, J shed 8 bases, and the junction held 14 bases outside the gene matches. This CDR3 region has 16 residues.

The gene calls are TRBV7-2 and TRBJ2-1; D not resolved. Trimming took off 5 bases at V and 6 bases at J, with 8 bases between the two ends. Germline CDR1 is SGHTA and CDR2 is FQGNSA. This CDR3 has 12 amino acids. The CDR3 nucleotides read TGTGCCAGCAGCCTTACTCGCAATGAGCAGTTCTTC. Translating gives CASSLTRNEQFF.

This chain links TRBV11-3 with TRBJ2-3; 10 bases fit TRBD2. Germline values: CDR1 SGHNT, CDR2 YENEEA. The junction had 7 bases not matched to a gene; V was cut back by 5 bases and J by 5 bases. This CDR3 spans 15 amino acids. The CDR3 loop reads CASSPSGRAGDTQYF. CDR3 DNA: TGTGCCAGCAGCCCCAGCGGGAGGGCCGGAGATACGCAGTATTTT.

This clone was counted only a few times. V gene TRBV6-1 combines with J gene TRBJ1-1; no reliable D call. The germline gives CDR1 MNHNS, CDR2 SASEGT. CDR3 length: 13 amino acids. V lost 8 bases to trimming and J lost 0 bases, with 10 bases between them. CDR3 DNA sequence: TGTGCCAGCTTTTTAGGGTTGAACACTGAAGCTTTCTTT. This codes for CASFLGLNTEAFF.

J is TRBJ1-3 and V is TRBV7-9; the match to TRBD1 covers 8 bases. From germline, CDR1 is SEHNR and CDR2 FQNEAQ (reference sequence). V trimming: 1 base; J trimming: 3 bases; junction bases outside the gene matches: 5. This CDR3 has 16 amino acids. The CDR3 DNA is TGTGCCAGCAGCTTAGGGCCAGGGGGCAATGGAAACACCATATATTTT. Amino acids: CASSLGPGGNGNTIYF.